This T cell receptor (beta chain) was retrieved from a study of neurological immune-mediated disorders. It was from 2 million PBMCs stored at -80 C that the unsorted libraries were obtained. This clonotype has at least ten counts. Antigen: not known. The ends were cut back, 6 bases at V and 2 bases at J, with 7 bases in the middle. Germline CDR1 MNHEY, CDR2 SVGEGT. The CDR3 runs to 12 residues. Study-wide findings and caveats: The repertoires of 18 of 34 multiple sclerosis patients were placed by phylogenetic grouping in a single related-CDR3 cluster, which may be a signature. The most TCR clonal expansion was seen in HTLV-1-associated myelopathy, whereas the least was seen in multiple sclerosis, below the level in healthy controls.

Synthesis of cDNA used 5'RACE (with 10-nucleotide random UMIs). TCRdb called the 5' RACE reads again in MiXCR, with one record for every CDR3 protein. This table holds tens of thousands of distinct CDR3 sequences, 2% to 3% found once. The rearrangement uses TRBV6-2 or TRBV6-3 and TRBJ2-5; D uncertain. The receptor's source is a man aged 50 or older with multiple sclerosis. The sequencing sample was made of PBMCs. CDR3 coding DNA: TGTGCCAGCAGAACCTTACAAGAGACCCAGTACTTC. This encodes CASRTLQETQYF.